This T cell receptor (beta chain) emerged from a study of CD8+ T cells in alopecia areata. Overall study context: People stayed on tofacitinib for 6 to 18 months, then stopped the drug for 6 months. Points from the study as a whole: Possibly because of HLA-related factors, TCR sharing was less clear across patients than in mice. Alphabeta T cells residing in normal skin are also sequenced in scalp samples.

CDR1 is KGHSH and CDR2 is LQKENI in the germline V gene. The CDR3 sequence is 13 residues long. V lost 6 bases to trimming and J lost 2 bases, with 10 bases between them. Alopecia areata patients gave lesional scalp punch biopsies and peripheral blood samples. Once RNA had been extracted, it was reverse transcribed into cDNA to act as the sequencing template. The repertoire was sequenced with immunoSEQ multiplex PCR; TCRdb's copy has only in-frame clones and lacks some. The data contain around 250,000 clones, around 67% of them singletons. To note about this clone: Its antigen is as yet unknown. In the same sample, other DNA sequences code for this CDR3.

The receptor was isolated from a human donor with alopecia areata. The V gene is TRBV18, the J gene TRBJ1-1; a weak D match, TRBD1 (6 bases). The specimen comprised CD4+ T cells sorted from blood, sampled at week 0. The CDR3 loop is CASSPGQNTEAFF. CDR3 bases: TGTGCCAGCTCCCCGGGACAAAACACTGAAGCTTTCTTT.